This TCR beta chain was documented in a study of tumor and adjacent non-tumor tissue in lung cancer. Study-wide results and limits: Compared with tumor, normal lung showed significantly lower TCR diversity.

About this clonotype itself: Its specificity is not known.

Three rounds of nested PCR, following a modified ARM-PCR protocol, produced the TCRbeta library. TCRdb recomputed calls from the multiplex PCR reads with MiXCR, one row per CDR3 protein. This table has roughly 48,000 distinct CDR3 sequences, roughly 67% appearing once. RNA was extracted from bulk tissue without any cell sorting. This non-tumor lung sample came from over 3 cm beyond the tumor edge. The receptor's source is a woman in her 70s with non-small cell lung cancer. Sequencing input: distant non-tumor lung tissue.

The CDR3 nucleotides are TGCGCCAGTAACACACGGAACGAGGGTTCACCCCTCCACTTT. Translating gives CASNTRNEGSPLHF. J is TRBJ1-6 and V is TRBV4-1; D is unresolved. CDR1 and CDR2 (germline): MGHRA, YSYEKL. Trimming cost V 9 bases and J 9 bases, with 18 bases left between them. CDR3 size: 14 residues.